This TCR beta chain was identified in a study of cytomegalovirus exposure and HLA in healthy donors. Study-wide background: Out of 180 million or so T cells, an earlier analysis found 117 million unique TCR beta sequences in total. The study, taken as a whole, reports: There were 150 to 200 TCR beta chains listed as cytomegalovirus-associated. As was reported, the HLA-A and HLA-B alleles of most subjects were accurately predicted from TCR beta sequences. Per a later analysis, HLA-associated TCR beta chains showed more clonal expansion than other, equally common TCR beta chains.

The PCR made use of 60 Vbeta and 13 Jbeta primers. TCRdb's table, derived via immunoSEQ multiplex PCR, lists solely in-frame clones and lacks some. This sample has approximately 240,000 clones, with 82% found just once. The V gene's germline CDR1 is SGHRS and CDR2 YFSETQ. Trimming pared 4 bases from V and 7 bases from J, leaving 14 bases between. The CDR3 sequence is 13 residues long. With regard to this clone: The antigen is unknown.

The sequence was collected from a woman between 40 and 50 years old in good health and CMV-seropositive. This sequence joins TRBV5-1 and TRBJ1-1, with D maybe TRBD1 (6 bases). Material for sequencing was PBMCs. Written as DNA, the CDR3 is TGCGCCAGCAGCCCTGGGACACGCCTTGAAGCTTTCTTT. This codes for CASSPGTRLEAFF.